This T cell receptor beta chain was captured in a study of cytomegalovirus exposure and HLA in healthy donors. Findings and limits, study-wide: Later genetic work tied a missense DCLRE1C variant to beta-chain V and J trimming.

The length of the CDR3 is 15 residues. CDR1 and CDR2 (germline): KGHSH, LQKENI. The V and J ends lost 3 bases and 3 bases, in that order; junction bases with no gene match: 5. As to this clone: Its target is unknown.

PCR was performed using 60 Vbeta and 13 Jbeta primers. The assay was immunoSEQ multiplex PCR, and TCRdb's table has in-frame clones only and misses some. The top ten hold more than 1.4% of the sample, which has some 180,000 clones, 77% seen once. The receptor comes from a man aged 18 to 29 in good health and CMV-seronegative. The specimen was PBMCs. The chain employs TRBV18 and TRBJ2-4; 7 bases match TRBD1. The DNA for the CDR3 is TGTGCCAGCTCACCCCGCAGGGACAGCAAAAACATTCAGTACTTC. It specifies CASSPRRDSKNIQYF.